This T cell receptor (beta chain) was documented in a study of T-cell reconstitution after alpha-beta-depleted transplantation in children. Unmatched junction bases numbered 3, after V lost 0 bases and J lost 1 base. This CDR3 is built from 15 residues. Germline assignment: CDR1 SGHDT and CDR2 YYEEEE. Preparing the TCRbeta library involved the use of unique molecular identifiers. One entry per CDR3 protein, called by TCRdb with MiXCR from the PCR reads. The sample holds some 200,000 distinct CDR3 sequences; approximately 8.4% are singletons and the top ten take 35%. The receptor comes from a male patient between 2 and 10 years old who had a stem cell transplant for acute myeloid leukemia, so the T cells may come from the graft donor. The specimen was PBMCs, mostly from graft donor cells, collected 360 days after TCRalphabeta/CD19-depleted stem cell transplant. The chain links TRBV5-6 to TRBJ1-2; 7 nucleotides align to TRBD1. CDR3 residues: CASSLAGQFNYGYTF. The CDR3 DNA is TGTGCCAGCAGCTTGGCGGGACAGTTTAACTATGGCTACACCTTC.